This T cell receptor beta chain was sequenced for a study of blood T cells in healthy people across ages. About the research overall: About one barcoded TCR beta cDNA was captured per two T cells.

This clonotype turned up a few times. Its antigen remains unidentified. Study-wide results and limits: Any changes in expanded clonotypes were possibly confounded, as donor CMV status remained unknown. Per million T cells, the diversity of TCR beta decreased roughly linearly as age advanced. The study found TCR beta diversity correlated strongly with naive T cell percentage.

A second PCR of 7 to 11 cycles used a sample-barcoded 5' primer and a J-beta primer mix. TCRdb re-analysed the 5' RACE reads in MiXCR, keeping a single row per CDR3 protein. Of around 1.5 million distinct CDR3 sequences listed, 42% are singletons. Between the trimmed V and J ends, which lost 7 bases and 2 bases, there was a span of 19 bases. The CDR3 extends over 16 amino acids. Germline lookup yields CDR1 MNHEY and CDR2 SVGEGT. The V gene is TRBV6-2 or TRBV6-3, the J gene TRBJ2-3; TRBD1 might be the D (6 bases). This sequence originates from a woman between 18 and 30 years old in good health. Sequenced sample: blood. CDR3 bases: TGTGCCAGCACCCTGGGACAATACGTCCCCACAGATACGCAGTATTTT. It yields the protein CASTLGQYVPTDTQYF.